These 21 T cell receptor beta chains originate from one sample sequenced in a study of T cell responses to AZD1222 COVID-19 vaccine. The data were produced by immunoSEQ multiplex PCR, yet TCRdb's version contains in-frame clones alone and is incomplete. The sample has fewer than 95,000 clones, around 89% seen once; the top ten hold 31%. This specimen was peripheral blood, taken on day 0 of AZD1222 vaccination. These receptors all stem from an adult in good health.

This clone appeared a single time. The chain employs TRBV5-4 and TRBJ2-7, with D unresolved. V dropped 2 bases and J dropped 2 bases, with 11 bases sitting between them. This CDR3 comprises 14 residues. Germline CDR1 reads SGHNT; CDR2 reads YYREEE (reference sequence). The CDR3 protein is CASSFEAHTYEQYF. The CDR3 coding sequence is TGTGCCAGCAGCTTTGAGGCTCATACCTACGAGCAGTACTTC.

The chain employs TRBV29-1 and TRBJ2-5; 7 bases line up with TRBD2. This CDR3 comprises 16 residues. From germline, CDR1 is SQVTM and CDR2 ANQGSEA. J lost 6 bases, V lost 4 bases, and 17 bases had no gene match. CDR3 DNA: TGCAGCGTTGTTAGTATGGGCGGGAGAGGGATACAGACCCAGTACTTC. Amino acids: CSVVSMGGRGIQTQYF. The full variable domain, rest sourced from reference TRBV29-1 and TRBJ2-5, is SAVISQKPSRDICQRGTSLTIQCQVDSQVTMMFWYRQQPGQSLTLIATANQGSEATYESGFVIDKFPISRPNLTFSTLTVSNMSPEDSSIYLCSVVSMGGRGIQTQYFGPGTRLLVL.

The chain recombines TRBV5-1 with TRBJ1-2; the match to TRBD1 covers 7 bases. Looked up from germline, CDR1 is SGHRS and CDR2 is YFSETQ. CDR3 length: 14 residues. The trim removed 0 bases at V and 8 bases at J, leaving 7 bases unmatched. CDR3 loop: CASSLGQGFEGYTF. The CDR3 DNA reads TGCGCCAGCAGCTTGGGACAGGGTTTTGAGGGCTACACCTTC.

The rearrangement joins TRBV23-1 to TRBJ1-5; D is ambiguous. TRBV23-1 is placed among ORFs of uncertain function. The CDR3 spans 15 residues. Trimming stripped 2 bases from V and 1 base from J, with 9 bases between. The CDR3 region is CASSQPPGSNQPQHF. In DNA form, the CDR3 reads TGCGCCAGCAGTCAACCCCCCGGGAGCAATCAGCCCCAGCATTTT.

V is TRBV10-2 and J is TRBJ2-5; possible D gene TRBD1, 6 bases. This CDR3 is 14 amino acids long. V was trimmed by 6 bases and J by 8 bases, leaving 19 bases between them. Germline V CDR1 and CDR2: WSHSY, SAAADI. CDR3 amino acids: CASSNRVPTLTQYF. The CDR3 DNA sequence: TGCGCCAGCAGCAACAGGGTACCGACCCTAACCCAGTACTTC.

This clone was found a few times. The rearrangement uses TRBV6-2 or TRBV6-3 and TRBJ1-2; 7 bases agree with TRBD1. Germline V gene lookup returns CDR1 MNHEY and CDR2 SVGEGT. The CDR3 length is 14 residues. V shed 0 bases and J 8 bases; nucleotides not matched to a gene: 6. The CDR3 nucleotides read TGTGCCAGCAGTTACTCGGGACAGTTTCAAGGCTACACCTTC. It encodes CASSYSGQFQGYTF.

V and J are TRBV5-1 and TRBJ2-1; 7 bases line up with TRBD2. Germline values: CDR1 SGHRS, CDR2 YFSETQ. This CDR3 has 13 amino acids. The J segment lost 10 bases and the V segment lost 0 bases, leaving 4 bases of the junction unmatched. The CDR3 nucleotides are TGCGCCAGCAGCTTGGAAGCGGGAACCGAGCAGTTCTTC. Amino acid sequence: CASSLEAGTEQFF.

The chain joins TRBV9 to TRBJ2-1, with TRBD1 matching over 7 bases. J lost 5 bases, V lost 3 bases, and 8 bases had no gene match. Germline loops: CDR1 SGDLS, CDR2 YYNGEE. CDR3 length: 15 residues. CDR3 coding DNA: TGTGCCAGCAGCGCTACAGGGGCTTCGAACAATGAGCAGTTCTTC. Translated: CASSATGASNNEQFF.

The chain joins TRBV6-5 to TRBJ1-2, with D possibly being TRBD1 (6 bases). CDR3 length: 14 amino acids. The V gene's germline CDR1 is MNHEY and CDR2 SVGAGI. Deletions cut 7 bases from V and 4 bases from J, with 16 bases between. CDR3 protein: CASTLGGGPYGYTF. The CDR3, as DNA: TGTGCCAGCACTTTAGGGGGGGGCCCCTATGGCTACACCTTC.

The chain employs TRBV29-1 and TRBJ1-4; 8 nucleotides agree with TRBD1. The trim removed 4 bases at V and 4 bases at J, leaving 2 bases unmatched. The CDR3 extends over 13 amino acids. Germline-derived CDR1 and CDR2 are SQVTM and ANQGSEA. CDR3 sequence reads: CSVVGQGNEKLFF. CDR3 DNA sequence: TGCAGCGTTGTAGGACAGGGTAATGAAAAACTGTTTTTT.

V usage is TRBV6-5 and J usage is TRBJ2-3; 9 bases are shared with TRBD2. There are 14 residues in the CDR3. Trimming took 6 bases from V and 6 from J; bases not matched to a gene: 7. Germline V gene lookup returns CDR1 MNHEY and CDR2 SVGAGI. This CDR3 reads CASREREARDTQYF. DNA for the CDR3: TGTGCCAGCAGGGAGCGGGAGGCCAGGGATACGCAGTATTTT.

This rearrangement joins TRBV10-1 to TRBJ2-3; D ambiguous. This CDR3 has 14 amino acids. CDR1 is WNHNN, CDR2 SYGVQD, per germline (reference sequence). Trimming took off 2 bases at V and 1 base at J, with 7 bases between the two ends. The CDR3 loop is CASSEGQRTDTQYF. CDR3 sequence (DNA): TGCGCCAGCAGTGAGGGGCAGCGCACAGATACGCAGTATTTT.

J is TRBJ1-5 and V is TRBV6-5; a possible D gene is TRBD1 (6 bases). V dropped 0 bases and J dropped 7 bases, with 16 bases sitting between them. The CDR3 runs to 16 residues. Germline loops: CDR1 MNHEY, CDR2 SVGAGI. DNA of the CDR3: TGTGCCAGCAGTTACTCGCCAGGGGTGGGTATACAGCCCCAGCATTTT. Amino acids: CASSYSPGVGIQPQHF.

The gene calls are TRBV3-1 (or the pseudogene TRBV3-2) and TRBJ2-1; 11 bases align to TRBD2. The CDR3 contains 16 residues. V lost 2 bases to trimming and J lost 5 bases; unmatched junction nucleotides: 5. From germline, CDR1 is LGHDT and CDR2 YNNKEL (reference sequence). The CDR3 protein is CASSQMTSGINNEQFF. The DNA of the CDR3 is TGTGCCAGCAGCCAAATGACTAGCGGGATTAACAATGAGCAGTTCTTC.

J is TRBJ2-3 and V is TRBV7-2; 8 bases are shared with TRBD2. Germline lookup yields CDR1 SGHTA and CDR2 FQGNSA. The CDR3 is 15 residues long. Germline trimming cut 5 bases from V and 1 base from J; bases unmatched to any gene: 5. CDR3 in amino acids: CASSISGTGTDTQYF. The CDR3 nucleotides read TGTGCCAGCAGCATTAGCGGGACTGGCACAGATACGCAGTATTTT. The full variable domain, in which reference TRBV7-2 and TRBJ2-3 provide the parts outside the CDR3, is GAGVSQSPSNKVTEKGKDVELRCDPISGHTALYWYRQSLGQGLEFLIYFQGNSAPDKSGLPSDRFSAERTGGSVSTLTIQRTQQEDSAVYLCASSISGTGTDTQYFGPGTRLTVL.

The rearrangement joins TRBV29-1 to TRBJ2-7, with 9 positions matching TRBD1. CDR1 is SQVTM and CDR2 is ANQGSEA in the germline V gene. The V gene end was trimmed by 4 bases and the J gene end by 9 bases; junction bases not matched to a gene: 4. The CDR3 spans 11 residues. CDR3 protein: CSVVQGAGQYF. Written as DNA, the CDR3 is TGCAGCGTTGTACAGGGGGCAGGGCAGTACTTC.

This clone came up a few times. The CDR3, as DNA: TGTGCCAGCACCCTGACGGGGGGCACTGAAGCTTTCTTT. It encodes CASTLTGGTEAFF. This chain uses TRBV5-8 with TRBJ1-1, with a possible D match to TRBD1 (5 bases). The V gene lost 6 bases and the J gene lost 4 bases, with 13 bases spanning the gap. This CDR3 is built from 13 residues. The germline gives CDR1 SGHTS, CDR2 YDEGEE. The entire variable domain, with the rest obtained from reference TRBV5-8 and TRBJ1-1, is as follows: EAGVTQSPTHLIKTRGQQATLRCSPISGHTSVYWYQQALGLGLQFLLWYDEGEERNRGNFPPRFSGRQFPNYSSELNVNALELEDSALYLCASTLTGGTEAFFGQGTRLTVV.

This sequence joins TRBV21-1 and TRBJ2-1; TRBD2 is the table's D call, not checked against the DNA. TRBV21-1 is marked as a pseudogene. The CDR3 is made up of 18 amino acids. In DNA, the CDR3 is TGTGCCAGCAGCAGGGGACTAGCGGGAGGGCCAAGCTACAATGAGCAGTTCTTC. It translates to CASSRGLAGGPSYNEQFF.

The V and J genes are TRBV6-5 and TRBJ2-1; the match to TRBD2 covers 14 bases. The germline V gene encodes CDR1 MNHEY and CDR2 SVGAGI. CDR3 length: 16 amino acids. The V and J ends lost 2 bases and 8 bases, in that order; junction bases with no gene match: 5. In DNA form, the CDR3 reads TGTGCCAGCAGTTACCGGACTAGCGGGGGGACCGATGAGCAGTTCTTC. This codes for CASSYRTSGGTDEQFF.

The CDR3 sequence is CASSLRPGEQFF. CDR3 coding DNA: TGTGCCAGCAGTCTCCGACCCGGGGAGCAGTTCTTC. V is TRBV6-5 and J is TRBJ2-1; no reliable D call. Trimming shortened V by 5 bases and J by 10 bases, and 12 bases separated the two germline ends. The CDR3 spans 12 residues. CDR1 is MNHEY and CDR2 is SVGAGI in the germline V gene.

V usage is TRBV13 and J usage is TRBJ2-5, with 12 bases fitting TRBD2. The CDR3 spans 18 residues. V dropped 2 bases and J dropped 2; count of bases not matched to a gene: 9. Per the germline V gene, CDR1 is PRHDT and CDR2 is FYEKMQ (reference sequence). This CDR3 reads CASSLISRTSGVQETQYF. Here the CDR3 DNA reads TGTGCCAGCAGCTTAATATCCCGGACTAGCGGGGTGCAAGAGACCCAGTACTTC.